This is a list of T cell receptor beta chains from one sample in a study of blood T cell repertoires in COVID-19. Sequencing used immunoSEQ multiplex PCR; TCRdb keeps in-frame clones, though not all of them. The sample contains around 620,000 clones, 70% to 90% of which appear only once. Specimen: peripheral blood. The source of these receptors is a woman aged 18 to 35 with acute or convalescent COVID-19. The CDR3 runs from the conserved cysteine through the conserved F or W. The D gene is left open where the match is weak. Some rows have no size entry. The others give once, few or many, or a class for an expanded clone.

TRBV13	.	TRBJ2-5	.	TGTGCCAGCAGTGTGGCAGGGATGGAGACCCAGTACTTC	CASSVAGMETQYF
TRBV5-4	.	TRBJ2-6	.	TGTGCCAGCGACCGGGTTCCGATTTCTGGGGCCAACGTCCTGACTTTC	CASDRVPISGANVLTF
TRBV12-3/TRBV12-4	.	TRBJ1-1	few	TGTGCCAGCAGACTAGGGTGGGGCACTGAAGCTTTCTTT	CASRLGWGTEAFF
TRBV15	.	TRBJ2-7	.	TGTGCCAGCTCAGGGGGAGGCCACGAGCAGTACTTC	CASSGGGHEQYF
TRBV4-2	TRBD1	TRBJ1-1	.	TGTGCCAGCAGCCAACTAACACAGGGGACGAACACTGAAGCTTTCTTT	CASSQLTQGTNTEAFF
TRBV4-1	TRBD1	TRBJ1-2	.	TGCGCCAGCAGCCACGACCTCTACGGACAGGGATACTATGGCTACACCTTC	CASSHDLYGQGYYGYTF
TRBV3-1/TRBV3-2	.	TRBJ1-1	.	TGTGCCAGCAGCACACAAGTAAACACTGAAGCTTTCTTT	CASSTQVNTEAFF
TRBV9	.	TRBJ2-1	.	TGTGCCAGCAGCGCCTCAACTACAGGGACGCACTACAATGAGCAGTTCTTC	CASSASTTGTHYNEQFF
TRBV5-1	TRBD1	TRBJ1-5	.	TGCGCCAGCAGCTTGGGTACAGGGGGTATCCAGCCCCAGCATTTT	CASSLGTGGIQPQHF
TRBV6-5	.	TRBJ1-2	.	TGTGCCAGCAGGGACGGGGGTGTGCGGGGCTACACCTTC	CASRDGGVRGYTF
TRBV27	.	TRBJ1-5	once	TGTGCCAGCAGTTTTATTCCACCCCGTCCCGGTAGCAATCAGCCCCAGCATTTT	CASSFIPPRPGSNQPQHF
TRBV5-1	TRBD1	TRBJ2-1	.	TGCGCCAGCAGCTGGACAGGGTACAATGAGCAGTTCTTC	CASSWTGYNEQFF
TRBV3-1/TRBV3-2	.	TRBJ2-5	.	TGTGCCAGCAGCCAAGTTGTGTTGGGGGCCAGGGAGACCCAGTACTTC	CASSQVVLGARETQYF
TRBV7-9	.	TRBJ1-1	.	TGTGCCAGCAGCTTAGTACAGTATACGGACACTGAAGCTTTCTTT	CASSLVQYTDTEAFF
TRBV6-5	TRBD1	TRBJ1-3	.	TGTGCCAGCAGACGGGACAGGGAGTCCGGAAACACCATATATTTT	CASRRDRESGNTIYF
TRBV4-1	.	TRBJ2-5	.	TGCGCCAGCAGCTGGAGGGGGGGAGGAGAGACCCAGTACTTC	CASSWRGGGETQYF
TRBV7-3	TRBD1	TRBJ1-1	.	TGTGCCAGCAGCTTAGACAGGGGGAACACTGAAGCTTTCTTT	CASSLDRGNTEAFF
TRBV3-1/TRBV3-2	.	TRBJ2-5	.	TGTGCCAGCAGCCCCATAGCGAAGCCGGGGGAGACCCAGTACTTC	CASSPIAKPGETQYF
TRBV7-2	TRBD2	TRBJ2-1	.	TGTGCCAGCAGCCCAACCCAGCGGGGGGCCTACAATGAGCAGTTCTTC	CASSPTQRGAYNEQFF
TRBV27	TRBD1	TRBJ1-1	.	TGTGCCAGCACCCCCTCATGGACAGGTTCCATGAACACTGAAGCTTTCTTT	CASTPSWTGSMNTEAFF
TRBV12-3/TRBV12-4	.	TRBJ1-2	few	TGTGCCAGCAGTTTGGAGGGGTATTATGGCTACACCTTC	CASSLEGYYGYTF
TRBV6-5	.	TRBJ1-2	.	TGTGCCAGCAGTTACAAAGGGCGGGCAGCCTTC	CASSYKGRAAF
TRBV7-9	.	TRBJ2-7	few	TGTGCCAGCAGCTTAGGACAGCTCTACGAGCAGTACTTC	CASSLGQLYEQYF
TRBV9	TRBD2	TRBJ2-3	.	TGTGCCAGCAGCGCTACCGGGACTAGTATGTCGGATACGCAGTATTTT	CASSATGTSMSDTQYF
TRBV9	TRBD2	TRBJ2-1	.	TGTGCCAGCAGCGTAGACACCGGTAGCGGGGGGTACAATGAGCAGTTCTTC	CASSVDTGSGGYNEQFF
TRBV9	TRBD1	TRBJ1-2	.	TGTGCCAGCAGCGCCGGGTGGGACAGAAATAACTATGGCTACACCTTC	CASSAGWDRNNYGYTF
TRBV3-1/TRBV3-2	TRBD2	TRBJ2-7	.	TGTGCCAGCAGCCCCTCTAGCGGGGGCACCTACGAGCAGTACTTC	CASSPSSGGTYEQYF
TRBV6-5	TRBD1	TRBJ2-5	.	TGTGCCAGCATACATTTAGGGACAGGGGAGGGGACCCAGTACTTC	CASIHLGTGEGTQYF
TRBV28	.	TRBJ2-6	.	TGTGCCAGCAGTTTTGGGGGGGCCCACTCTGGGGCCAACGTCCTGACTTTC	CASSFGGAHSGANVLTF
TRBV5-4	.	TRBJ1-2	.	TGTGCCAGCAGCTTCTTCTCCAGGCCGGAAGGCTACACCTTC	CASSFFSRPEGYTF
TRBV30	TRBD1	TRBJ1-4	.	TGTGCCTGGAGTACCGAACTTCCACAGGGGACACATGAAAAACTGTTTTTT	CAWSTELPQGTHEKLFF
TRBV11-2	.	TRBJ1-4	once	TGTGCCAGCAGCTCTTTCGGGACTAATGAAAAACTGTTTTTT	CASSSFGTNEKLFF
TRBV4-1	.	TRBJ1-2	.	TGCGCCAGCAGCCAAGAGAGCTTAGCTAACTATGGCTACACCTTC	CASSQESLANYGYTF
TRBV30	TRBD1	TRBJ1-1	.	TGTGCCTGGTCCGGGACAGGGTACACTGAAGCTTTCTTT	CAWSGTGYTEAFF
TRBV4-3	.	TRBJ1-6	few	TGCGCCAGCAGCCAAGAAGGGCCGGGAGGTAATTCACCCCTCCACTTT	CASSQEGPGGNSPLHF
TRBV12-3/TRBV12-4	TRBD1	TRBJ2-1	.	TGTGCCAGTGAGCAGGGGGACCACAATGAGCAGTTCTTC	CASEQGDHNEQFF
TRBV19	TRBD1	TRBJ2-1	.	TGTGCCAGTTCGCCGTGGAGACAGGGTGCTGGTGAGCAGTTCTTC	CASSPWRQGAGEQFF
TRBV18	TRBD1	TRBJ1-1	.	TGTGCCAGCTCACCACGAGATTACAGGGGAAACACTGAAGCTTTCTTT	CASSPRDYRGNTEAFF
TRBV4-2	TRBD2	TRBJ2-1	.	TGTGCCAGCAGCCAAGACCTAGCGGGCGAGGCCTACAATGAGCAGTTCTTC	CASSQDLAGEAYNEQFF
TRBV28	.	TRBJ1-2	.	TGTGCCAGCAGCTCCACAGGGTATGGCTACACCTTC	CASSSTGYGYTF
TRBV19	.	TRBJ2-2	.	TGTGCCAGTACCCAGGGGCTATGGAACACCGGGGAGCTGTTTTTT	CASTQGLWNTGELFF